The entry that follows covers one T cell receptor beta chain sequence. Recovery among Cohort 3 donors was established by two negative PCRs, clearance, or symptom resolution. The sample is drawn from a study of blood T cell repertoires in COVID-19. V lost 6 bases, J lost 3 bases, and 11 bases lay in between. This CDR3 region has 13 residues. Germline CDR1 is SQVTM and CDR2 is ANQGSEA. Sequencing used immunoSEQ multiplex PCR; TCRdb keeps in-frame clones, though not all of them. The sample lists 200,000 to 300,000 clones, 86% occurring once. The sample comprised PBMCs or T cells enriched from blood (not recorded which). The receptor comes from a young woman who had recovered from COVID-19. This chain connects TRBV29-1 to TRBJ1-4; TRBD1 might be the D (6 bases). CDR3 sequence: CSVFDRPNEKLFF. The DNA of the CDR3 is TGCAGCGTCTTCGACAGGCCTAATGAAAAACTGTTTTTT.